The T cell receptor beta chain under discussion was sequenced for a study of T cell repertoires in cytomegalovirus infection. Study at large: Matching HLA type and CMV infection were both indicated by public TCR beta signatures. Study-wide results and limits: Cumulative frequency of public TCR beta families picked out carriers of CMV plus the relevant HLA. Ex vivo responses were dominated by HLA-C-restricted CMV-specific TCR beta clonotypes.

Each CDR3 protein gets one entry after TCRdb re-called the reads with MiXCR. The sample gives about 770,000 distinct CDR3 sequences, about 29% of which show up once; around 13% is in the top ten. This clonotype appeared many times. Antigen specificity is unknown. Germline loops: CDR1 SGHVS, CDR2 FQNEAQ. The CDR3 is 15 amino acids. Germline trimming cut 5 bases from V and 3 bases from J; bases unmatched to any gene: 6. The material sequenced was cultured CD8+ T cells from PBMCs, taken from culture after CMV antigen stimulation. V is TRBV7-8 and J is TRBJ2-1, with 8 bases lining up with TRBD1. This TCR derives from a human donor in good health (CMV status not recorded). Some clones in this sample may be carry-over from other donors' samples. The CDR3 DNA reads TGTGCCAGCAGCACCCGGACAGGGAGCTACAATGAGCAGTTCTTC. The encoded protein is CASSTRTGSYNEQFF.